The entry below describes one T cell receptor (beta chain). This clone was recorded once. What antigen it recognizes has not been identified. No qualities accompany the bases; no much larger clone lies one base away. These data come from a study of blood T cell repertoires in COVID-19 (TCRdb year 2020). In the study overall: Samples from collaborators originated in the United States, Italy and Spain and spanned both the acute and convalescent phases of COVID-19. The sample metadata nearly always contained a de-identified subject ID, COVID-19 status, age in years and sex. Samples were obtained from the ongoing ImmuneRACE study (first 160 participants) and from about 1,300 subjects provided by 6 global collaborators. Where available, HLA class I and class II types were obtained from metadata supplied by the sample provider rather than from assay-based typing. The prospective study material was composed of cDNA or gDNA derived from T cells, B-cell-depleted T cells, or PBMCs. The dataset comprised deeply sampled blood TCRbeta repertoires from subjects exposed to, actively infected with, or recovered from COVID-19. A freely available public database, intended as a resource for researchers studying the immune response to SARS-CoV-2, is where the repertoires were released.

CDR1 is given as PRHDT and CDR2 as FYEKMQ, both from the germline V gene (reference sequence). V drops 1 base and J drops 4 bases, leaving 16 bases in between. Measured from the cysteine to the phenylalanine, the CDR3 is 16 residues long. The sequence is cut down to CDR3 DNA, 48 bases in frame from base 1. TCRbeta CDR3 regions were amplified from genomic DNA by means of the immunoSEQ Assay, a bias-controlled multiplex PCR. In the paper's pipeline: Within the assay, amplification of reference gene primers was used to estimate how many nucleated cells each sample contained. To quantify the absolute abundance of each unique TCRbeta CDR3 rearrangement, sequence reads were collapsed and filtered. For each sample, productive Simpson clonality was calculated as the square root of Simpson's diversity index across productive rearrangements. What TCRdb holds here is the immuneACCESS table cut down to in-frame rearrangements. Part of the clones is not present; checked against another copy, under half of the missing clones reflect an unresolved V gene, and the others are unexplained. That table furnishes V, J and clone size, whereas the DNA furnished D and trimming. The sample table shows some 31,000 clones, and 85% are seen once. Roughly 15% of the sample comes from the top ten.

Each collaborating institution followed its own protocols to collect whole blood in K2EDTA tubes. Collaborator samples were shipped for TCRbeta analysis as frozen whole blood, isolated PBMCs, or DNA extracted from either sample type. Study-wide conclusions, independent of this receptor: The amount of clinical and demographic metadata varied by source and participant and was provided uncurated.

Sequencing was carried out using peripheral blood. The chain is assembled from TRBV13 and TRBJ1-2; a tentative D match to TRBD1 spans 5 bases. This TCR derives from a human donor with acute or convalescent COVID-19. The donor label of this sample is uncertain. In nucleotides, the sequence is TGTGCCAGCAGCTTAGAATCGGCAGGGCGGCCCTATGGCTACACCTTC. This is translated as CASSLESAGRPYGYTF.